This TCR beta chain is drawn from a study of blood T cell repertoires in COVID-19. Recovery among Cohort 3 donors was established by two negative PCRs, clearance, or symptom resolution. The repertoire was sequenced with immunoSEQ multiplex PCR; TCRdb's copy has only in-frame clones and lacks some. Of roughly 300,000 clones in the sample, 70% to 90% are singletons; the top ten hold 5.5% to 6%. The clonotype was recovered from a woman in her twenties or thirties who had recovered from COVID-19. The sample comprised PBMCs or T cells enriched from blood (not recorded which).

CDR3 loop: CASSGTGRLTQYF. CDR3 coding DNA: TGTGCCAGCAGCGGGACAGGGAGGTTGACCCAGTACTTC. V gene TRBV6-5 combines with J gene TRBJ2-5; 9 nucleotides agree with TRBD1. Looked up from germline, CDR1 is MNHEY and CDR2 is SVGAGI. With V trimmed by 6 bases and J by 7 bases, 6 bases remained unmatched. The CDR3 length is 13 residues.